These 14 T cell receptor beta chains came from one sample sequenced in a study of naive and memory T cell subsets. Two oligonucleotides, mixed equimolar, formed the beta constant-region primer covering TRBC1 and TRBC2. TCRdb reprocessed the UMI-ligation and nested PCR reads with MiXCR, giving one entry per CDR3 protein. The sample has 29,000 or so distinct CDR3 sequences, around 10% seen once. The material sequenced was effector memory CD4+ T cells from blood. Subset described: effector memory, CD45RA- CD27-. These TCRs come from a human donor in good health.

Concerning this clonotype itself: Compared with germline, one end of the junction differs, possibly owing to a read error. CDR3 loop: CASSQPTRTDTQYF. For the CDR3, the DNA is TGCGCCAGCAGCCAACCGACCCGCACTGATACGCAGTATTTT. V and J are TRBV4-1 and TRBJ2-3; D is undetermined. The CDR3 is 14 amino acids. Germline V lookup: CDR1 MGHRA, CDR2 YSYEKL.

V is TRBV20-1 and J is TRBJ1-1; 7 nucleotides agree with TRBD1. The CDR3 contains 15 residues. CDR1 and CDR2 from the germline V gene are DFQATT and SNEGSKA (reference sequence). CDR3 sequence reads: CSSPGGQRVNTEAFF. DNA of the CDR3: TGCAGCAGTCCCGGGGGACAGAGGGTCAACACTGAAGCTTTCTTT.

By share, this clonotype ranks as medium-sized. The chain recombines TRBV24-1 with TRBJ1-5; perhaps TRBD1 as D (5 bases). The germline gives CDR1 KGHDR, CDR2 SFDVKD. The CDR3 runs 13 residues. Trimming took off 5 bases at V and 11 bases at J, with 15 bases between the two ends. The CDR3 is CATSGPFGGAQHF. DNA of the CDR3: TGTGCCACCAGTGGCCCCTTCGGGGGGGCCCAGCATTTT.

This clonotype was counted at least ten times. J is TRBJ1-1 and V is TRBV9, with D unclear. This CDR3 spans 13 amino acids. Germline CDR1 and CDR2: SGDLS and YYNGEE. V lost 2 bases to trimming and J lost 8 bases, with 13 bases between them. The CDR3 spells CASSVLAVGEAFF. The CDR3 DNA sequence: TGTGCCAGCAGCGTCCTGGCCGTGGGGGAAGCTTTCTTT.

Remarks on this clonotype: An end of the junction does not agree with germline; a read error may underlie this. V and J are TRBV7-7 and TRBJ2-5; D possibly corresponds to TRBD1 (5 bases). CDR1 SSHAT and CDR2 FNYEAQ come from the germline V gene (reference sequence). The length of the CDR3 is 13 residues. The CDR3 sequence is CASSLSDSFAQYF. CDR3 nucleotides: TGTGCTAGCAGCTTGTCCGACAGTTTTGCCCAGTACTTC. Combining the CDR3 with reference TRBV7-7 and TRBJ2-5 gives the whole variable domain GAGVSQSPRYKVTKRGQDVTLRCDPISSHATLYWYQQALGQGPEFLTYFNYEAQPDKSGLPSDRFSAERPEGSISTLTIQRTEQRDSAMYRCASSLSDSFAQYFGPGTRLLVL.

The table lists this clonotype with many counts. Here the CDR3 DNA reads TGTGCCAGCAGTCGCGGGACAGGGACCTACGAGCAGTACTTC. As protein: CASSRGTGTYEQYF. The chain links TRBV6-2 or TRBV6-3 to TRBJ2-7; 9 nucleotides agree with TRBD1. The CDR3 loop spans 14 amino acids. Germline V CDR1 and CDR2: MNHEY, SVGEGT. J lost 2 bases, V lost 5 bases, and 4 bases had no gene match.

J is TRBJ1-2 and V is TRBV20-1; D is possibly TRBD1 (5 bases). The germline V gene has CDR1 DFQATT and CDR2 SNEGSKA (reference sequence). CDR3 length equals 14 residues. The V and J ends lost 5 bases and 3 bases respectively, with 16 bases between them. This chain's CDR3 is CSAARDGRYYGYTF. In DNA form, the CDR3 reads TGCAGTGCTGCGAGGGACGGACGTTACTATGGCTACACCTTC.

The chain has TRBV3-2 and TRBJ2-5; the table's D call, TRBD1, has no DNA check behind it. TRBV3-2 is a known pseudogene. The CDR3 is 15 residues long. CDR3 sequence reads: CASSPSGQGEETQYF. DNA of the CDR3: TGTGCCAGCAGCCCCTCGGGACAGGGGGAGGAGACCCAGTACTTC.

The chain uses TRBV2 and TRBJ1-4, with 7 bases fitting TRBD1. Germline V lookup: CDR1 SNHLY, CDR2 FYNNEI. After removal of 6 bases from V and 6 bases from J, the junction contained 4 bases not matched to a gene. CDR3 length equals 13 residues. CDR3: CASRTGSYEKLFF. In DNA, the CDR3 is TGTGCCAGCAGGACAGGGTCATATGAAAAACTGTTTTTT. Together with reference TRBV2 and TRBJ1-4, the CDR3 gives the full variable domain: EPEVTQTPSHQVTQMGQEVILRCVPISNHLYFYWYRQILGQKVEFLVSFYNNEISEKSEIFDDQFSVERPDGSNFTLKIRSTKLEDSAMYFCASRTGSYEKLFFGSGTQLSVL.

To note about this clonotype: A read error may produce the germline difference seen at one junction end. V usage is TRBV7-9 and J usage is TRBJ2-7; D remains unclear. Per germline, CDR1 SEHNR and CDR2 FQNEAQ (reference sequence). The CDR3 runs 12 residues. The CDR3 DNA reads as TGTGCCAGCAGCTTAGAGGGCGCTTTGTGGGACTTC. Amino acid sequence: CASSLEGALWDF.

In this sample, this clonotype turned up many times. The V gene is TRBV5-5, the J gene TRBJ1-1, with D uncertain. V was cut by 2 bases and J by 1 base, with 9 bases left in between. CDR3 length: 14 residues. Germline lookup yields CDR1 SGHKS and CDR2 YYEKEE (reference sequence). CDR3 sequence reads: CASSFSKGNTEAFF. The DNA of the CDR3 is TGTGCCAGCAGCTTTAGTAAGGGGAACACTGAAGCTTTCTTT.

By proportion, this clonotype is medium-sized. CDR3 in amino acids: CASSRGTSYEQYF. The CDR3 DNA follows: TGCGCCAGCAGCAGGGGTACATCCTACGAGCAGTACTTC. The chain uses TRBV4-3 and TRBJ2-7; the D gene is possibly TRBD1 (5 bases). The ends were cut back, 5 bases at V and 1 base at J, with 9 bases in the middle. Germline V gene sequence: CDR1 LGHNA, CDR2 YSLEER. The CDR3 extends over 13 amino acids.

V gene TRBV11-3 combines with J gene TRBJ2-2, with 7 bases lining up with TRBD1. The junction had 4 bases not matched to a gene; V was cut back by 5 bases and J by 1 base. This CDR3 has 15 amino acids. Germline lookup yields CDR1 SGHNT and CDR2 YENEEA. As DNA, the CDR3 is TGTGCCAGCAGCAGGCGGACAGGGAACACCGGGGAGCTGTTTTTT. Translation: CASSRRTGNTGELFF.

This clonotype was observed a few times. The V gene is TRBV5-6, the J gene TRBJ2-3; D possibly corresponds to TRBD2 (5 bases). The CDR3 is 16 residues long. Germline V gene data show CDR1 as SGHDT and CDR2 as YYEEEE. V gave up 0 bases and J gave up 2 bases, with 13 bases separating them. The CDR3 nucleotides are TGTGCCAGCAGCTTGGCCGGGATAGCAGTCACAGATACGCAGTATTTT. Its protein product is CASSLAGIAVTDTQYF.